The clone carrying this TCR beta chain appeared many times. Its cognate antigen is unknown. The CDR3 runs to 15 residues. Unmatched junction bases numbered 7, after V lost 1 base and J lost 6 bases. Germline CDR1 reads SGHRS; CDR2 reads YFSETQ. TCRdb reanalysed the 5' RACE reads using MiXCR and keeps one entry per CDR3 protein. The top ten hold 4.1% of the sample, which has more than 100,000 distinct CDR3 sequences, around 10% seen once. This specimen comes from a study of CD8 T cells in ankylosing spondylitis. The study's findings and limits: Significant enrichment of disease-linked clones was reported in matched ankylosing spondylitis synovial fluid.

This sequence was found in a female donor with ankylosing spondylitis or in good health (not recorded which). Material: blood, either unsorted or a sorted T cell fraction (not recorded which). This chain links TRBV5-1 with TRBJ2-1, with 7 bases that match TRBD2. In DNA form, the CDR3 reads TGCGCCAGCAGCTTGACGGCGGGAGCGGTCAATGAGCAGTTCTTC. This codes for CASSLTAGAVNEQFF.